These T cell receptor beta chains were read from a single sample in a study of vaccination and CD4 T cells after COVID-19. For these TCRs, the target antigens are not known. MiXCR, applied by TCRdb to the PCR reads, yields one record per CDR3 protein. The table shows over 20,000 distinct CDR3 sequences, with roughly 50% occurring only once. Sequenced material: CD4+ T cells from blood, cultured in vitro. The receptors derive from a human donor who had recovered from COVID-19. Both conserved end residues are part of each CDR3. A D gene is named only where the DNA matches it firmly. Clone size appears in some rows only: once, few, many, or a class for an expanded clone.

cdr3_length: 15; clone_size: -; j_call: TRBJ1-2; d_call: -; v_call: TRBV4-1; cdr3_aa: CASSQDPGGSYGYTF; cdr3_nt: TGCGCCAGCAGCCAAGATCCCGGGGGGTCCTATGGCTACACCTTC
cdr3_length: 14; clone_size: -; j_call: TRBJ1-1; d_call: -; v_call: TRBV7-2; cdr3_aa: CASSFRDRGTEAFF; cdr3_nt: TGTGCCAGCAGCTTCCGGGACCGGGGCACTGAAGCTTTCTTT
cdr3_length: 13; clone_size: -; j_call: TRBJ2-5; d_call: -; v_call: TRBV25-1; cdr3_aa: CASSEFEPETQYF; cdr3_nt: TGTGCCAGCAGTGAATTCGAACCAGAGACCCAGTACTTC
cdr3_length: 13; clone_size: -; j_call: TRBJ1-2; d_call: -; v_call: TRBV30; cdr3_aa: CAWSVEGFYGYTF; cdr3_nt: TGTGCCTGGAGTGTAGAGGGCTTCTATGGCTACACCTTC
cdr3_length: 13; clone_size: few; j_call: TRBJ1-5; d_call: -; v_call: TRBV30; cdr3_aa: CAWSPDSNQPQHF; cdr3_nt: TGTGCCTGGAGTCCCGATAGCAATCAGCCCCAGCATTTT
cdr3_length: 12; clone_size: few; j_call: TRBJ1-6; d_call: TRBD1; v_call: TRBV5-1; cdr3_aa: CASSGTGTPLHF; cdr3_nt: TGCGCCAGCAGCGGGACAGGGACACCCCTCCACTTT
cdr3_length: 16; clone_size: -; j_call: TRBJ2-1; d_call: TRBD1; v_call: TRBV5-1; cdr3_aa: CASSPPPGTGDNEQFF; cdr3_nt: TGCGCCAGCAGCCCCCCCCCCGGGACAGGGGACAATGAGCAGTTCTTC
cdr3_length: 14; clone_size: -; j_call: TRBJ2-3; d_call: TRBD1; v_call: TRBV24-1; cdr3_aa: CATGLTGGKDTQYF; cdr3_nt: TGTGCCACCGGGTTGACAGGGGGCAAAGATACGCAGTATTTT
cdr3_length: 12; clone_size: few; j_call: TRBJ2-3; d_call: -; v_call: TRBV30; cdr3_aa: CAWSRGADTQYF; cdr3_nt: TGTGCCTGGAGTCGGGGGGCGGATACGCAGTATTTT
cdr3_length: 15; clone_size: -; j_call: TRBJ2-2; d_call: -; v_call: TRBV7-2; cdr3_aa: CASSLSDGNTGELFF; cdr3_nt: TGTGCCAGCAGCTTGAGTGACGGGAACACCGGGGAGCTGTTTTTT
cdr3_length: 13; clone_size: -; j_call: TRBJ1-2; d_call: -; v_call: TRBV11-2; cdr3_aa: CASSLNLDQGYTF; cdr3_nt: TGTGCCAGCAGCTTAAACCTCGATCAGGGCTACACCTTC
cdr3_length: 16; clone_size: -; j_call: TRBJ2-4; d_call: -; v_call: TRBV6-1; cdr3_aa: CASTARTDLAKNIQYF; cdr3_nt: TGTGCCAGCACTGCCCGGACGGATCTAGCCAAAAACATTCAGTACTTC
cdr3_length: 14; clone_size: -; j_call: TRBJ2-5; d_call: -; v_call: TRBV6-2/TRBV6-3; cdr3_aa: CASSYTGVQETQYF; cdr3_nt: TGTGCCAGCAGTTACACGGGGGTACAAGAGACCCAGTACTTC
cdr3_length: 13; clone_size: -; j_call: TRBJ2-2; d_call: -; v_call: TRBV29-1; cdr3_aa: CSVGRAGTGELFF; cdr3_nt: TGCAGCGTCGGACGGGCCGGAACCGGGGAGCTGTTTTTT
cdr3_length: 15; clone_size: -; j_call: TRBJ2-7; d_call: -; v_call: TRBV20-1; cdr3_aa: CSAEGSSASSYEQYF; cdr3_nt: TGCAGTGCTGAGGGTTCTAGCGCTAGCTCCTACGAGCAGTACTTC
cdr3_length: 13; clone_size: -; j_call: TRBJ1-4; d_call: -; v_call: TRBV7-9; cdr3_aa: CASSRQGLAKLFF; cdr3_nt: TGTGCCAGCAGCCGTCAGGGTTTGGCGAAACTGTTTTTT
cdr3_length: 14; clone_size: -; j_call: TRBJ1-5; d_call: -; v_call: TRBV7-9; cdr3_aa: CASSPGGNHQPQHF; cdr3_nt: TGTGCCAGCAGCCCGGGGGGAAACCATCAGCCCCAGCATTTT